The 5 T cell receptor beta chains reported below all come from one sample, sequenced in a study of blood T cell repertoires in COVID-19 (dated by TCRdb to 2020 to 2021). Library generation was performed with the immunoSEQ multiplex PCR assay. TCRdb mirrors the immuneACCESS table, restricted to in-frame sequences. Some clones are absent from its copies; in checked studies, under half trace to an unresolved V gene, and the reason for the others is unknown. In all, the sample holds approximately 97,000 clones, and roughly 90% of those were seen once. The top ten clonotypes cover roughly 20% of the sample. Sequenced sample: peripheral blood. The receptors originated from a woman at least 80 years old with acute or convalescent COVID-19.

The sample holds a few counts of this clone. The gene calls are TRBV19 and TRBJ2-1, with 11 bases aligning to TRBD2. The V segment lost 5 bases and the J segment 7 bases; nucleotides outside the gene matches: 4. Germline V lookup: CDR1 LNHDA, CDR2 SQIVND (reference sequence). The CDR3 runs 14 residues. The CDR3 bases are TGTGCCAGTAGTCTGACTAGCGGGGTAAATGAGCAGTTCTTC. Encoded protein: CASSLTSGVNEQFF. Variable domain in full (rest from reference TRBV19 and TRBJ2-1): DGGITQSPKYLFRKEGQNVTLSCEQNLNHDAMYWYRQDPGQGLRLIYYSQIVNDFQKGDIAEGYSVSREKKESFPLTVTSAQKNPTAFYLCASSLTSGVNEQFFGPGTRLTVL.

V gene TRBV19 combines with J gene TRBJ1-2; D remains unclear. The CDR3 contains 15 residues. Deletions cut 3 bases from V and 4 bases from J, with 15 bases between. Germline V gene sequence: CDR1 LNHDA, CDR2 SQIVND (reference sequence). Here the CDR3 DNA reads TGTGCCAGTAGTATTGGTTCAGAATCCGTCTATGGCTACACCTTC. It specifies CASSIGSESVYGYTF. Variable domain in full (rest from reference TRBV19 and TRBJ1-2): DGGITQSPKYLFRKEGQNVTLSCEQNLNHDAMYWYRQDPGQGLRLIYYSQIVNDFQKGDIAEGYSVSREKKESFPLTVTSAQKNPTAFYLCASSIGSESVYGYTFGSGTRLTVV.

J is TRBJ1-1 and V is TRBV6-5, with D maybe TRBD1 (5 bases). The CDR3 is 14 residues long. The V gene's germline CDR1 is MNHEY and CDR2 SVGAGI. V lost 6 bases, J lost 5 bases, and 16 bases lay in between. The CDR3 sequence: CASRETEQRTEAFF. The CDR3 DNA reads TGTGCCAGCAGGGAGACAGAGCAGAGGACTGAAGCTTTCTTT.

DNA of the CDR3: TGTGCCAGCAGCCAACTACAGTATAATTCACCCCTCCACTTT. Translated: CASSQLQYNSPLHF. This chain uses TRBV3-1 (or the pseudogene TRBV3-2) with TRBJ1-6; D is ambiguous. Looked up from germline, CDR1 is LGHDT and CDR2 is YNNKEL (reference sequence). The CDR3 sequence is 14 residues long. With 2 bases removed from V and 4 bases from J, the gap between germline ends came to 6 bases.

V and J are TRBV27 and TRBJ2-5, with a weak D call TRBD1 (6 bases). Germline V CDR1 and CDR2: MNHEY, SMNVEV (reference sequence). The CDR3 runs 14 residues. V was clipped by 5 bases and J by 1 base, with 11 bases between them. Here the CDR3 reads CASSKRTAQETQYF. The CDR3 nucleotides are TGTGCCAGCAGTAAAAGGACAGCCCAAGAGACCCAGTACTTC.